This T cell receptor (beta chain) emerged from a study of vaccination effects on CD4 cells after COVID-19. Libraries were prepared by immunoSEQ multiplex PCR; TCRdb keeps only in-frame clonotypes and omits some of them. Among 35,000 to 40,000 clones listed, less than 70% were seen once. Concerning this clone itself: Its antigen is not identified.

Viral peptide pools were used in the ViraFEST assay to expand antigen-specific CD4+ T cells, and sequencing came afterward. The authors isolated CD4+ T cells after less than eleven days of culture. Neither prior SARS-CoV-2 infection nor positive nucleocapsid antibodies were present in the vaccine recipients. From germline, CDR1 is MGHRA and CDR2 YSYEKL. The CDR3 has 17 amino acids. The J segment lost 5 bases and the V segment lost 4 bases, leaving 14 bases of the junction unmatched. The starting material was CD4+ T cells from PBMCs cultured with HCoV-OC43 spike peptides, obtained before COVID-19 vaccination. As to subset: HCoV-OC43 spike overlapping peptide pool stimulation. This chain links TRBV4-1 with TRBJ1-5; the match to TRBD1 covers 7 bases. This receptor was identified in a human donor who received a COVID-19 vaccine. CDR3 sequence reads: CASSPLKARGPHQPQHF. For the CDR3, the DNA is TGCGCCAGCAGCCCCCTTAAAGCAAGGGGGCCTCATCAGCCCCAGCATTTT.